The sequence of this T cell receptor (beta chain) was determined in a study of shared clonotypes between healthy human individuals. CD45RO-negative, CCR7-selected cells formed the naive CD8 fraction, which excluded terminally differentiated effector memory CD45RA+ cells. Recent vaccinations or acute infections were absent in the healthy HIV-negative adult donors. CDR3 length: 14 residues. CDR1 and CDR2 (germline): SQVTM, ANQGSEA. Unmatched junction bases numbered 9, after V lost 4 bases and J lost 4 bases. Genomic DNA of each subset was evenly split across several immunoSEQ plates. Some 30,000 T cell genomes, or roughly 200 ng DNA, went into the sorted-subset replicate PCRs. Profiling relied on immunoSEQ multiplex PCR, and the TCRdb table lists in-frame clones only, not all of them. The sample has fewer than 700,000 clones, around 95% seen once.

Sequenced: naive CD8+ T cells sorted from blood. This sequence joins TRBV29-1 and TRBJ2-7, with 8 bases identical to TRBD2. The clonotype was recovered from a woman under 40 in good health. CDR3 nucleotides: TGCAGCGTTGCCGGACTAGCTACTGATTACGAGCAGTACTTC. The encoded protein is CSVAGLATDYEQYF.